The T cell receptor (beta chain) described here comes from a study of blood T cells in healthy people across ages. Study results and caveats: What prevented conclusive comparison of naive and antigen-experienced cells was that PBMCs were unsorted. When set beside aged donors, long-lived donors presented more naive CD4+ cells and higher diversity. A roughly linear fall in TCR beta diversity per million T cells was seen with increasing age.

Germline-derived CDR1 and CDR2 are LNHNV and YYDKDF (reference sequence). This CDR3 contains 17 residues. V lost 0 bases and J 6 bases, leaving 21 bases between the germline ends. Primers used in a second PCR of about 7 to 12 cycles were a sample-barcoded 5' primer and a J-beta primer mix. TCRdb used MiXCR to reprocess the 5' RACE reads, holding one entry per CDR3 protein. Among 780,000 or so distinct CDR3 sequences, 25% were seen once, and the ten largest hold 3% to 4%. To note about this clonotype: Its antigen remains unidentified.

The data were also submitted as part of a second study, on T cells of mothers and their children.

The chain links TRBV15 to TRBJ2-7; a possible D gene is TRBD1 (6 bases). Sequenced material: blood. This sequence was found in a boy aged 10-17 years in good health. CDR3 coding DNA: TGTGCCACCAGCAGAGATTCGTCGGGCAGGGGCATCAGCGAGCAGTACTTC. Amino acid sequence: CATSRDSSGRGISEQYF.